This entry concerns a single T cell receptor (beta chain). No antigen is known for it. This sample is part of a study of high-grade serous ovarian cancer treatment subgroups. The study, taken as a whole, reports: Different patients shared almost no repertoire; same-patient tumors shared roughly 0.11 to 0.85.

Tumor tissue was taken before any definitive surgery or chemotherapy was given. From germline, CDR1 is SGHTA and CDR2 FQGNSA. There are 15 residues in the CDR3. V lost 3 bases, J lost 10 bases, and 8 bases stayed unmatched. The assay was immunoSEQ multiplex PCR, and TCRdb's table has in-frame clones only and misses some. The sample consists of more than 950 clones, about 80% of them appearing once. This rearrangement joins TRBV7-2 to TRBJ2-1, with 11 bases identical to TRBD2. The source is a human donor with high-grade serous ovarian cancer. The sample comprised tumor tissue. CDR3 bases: TGTGCCAGCAGCTTCGGACTAGCGGGTCCTATGGAGCAGTTCTTC. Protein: CASSFGLAGPMEQFF.